Each of the 29 T cell receptor beta chains below was sequenced from the same sample in a study of cytomegalovirus exposure and HLA in healthy donors. Both 60 Vbeta primers and 13 Jbeta primers went into the PCR. TCRdb's copy holds only in-frame clones and misses some; the assay was immunoSEQ multiplex PCR. The table has approximately 130,000 clones, around 85% seen once. The specimen sequenced was PBMCs. Receptors originate from a boy aged 5-17 years in good health and CMV-seronegative.

The J gene is TRBJ2-1, the V gene TRBV27; TRBD2 aligns across 14 bases. V lost 0 bases, J lost 10 bases, and 5 bases stayed unmatched. This CDR3 has 16 residues. Looked up from germline, CDR1 is MNHEY and CDR2 is SMNVEV (reference sequence). Written as DNA, the CDR3 is TGTGCCAGCAGTTTATCGACTAGCGGGAGGGCCATGGAGCAGTTCTTC. This sequence encodes CASSLSTSGRAMEQFF.

The rearrangement links TRBV4-3 to TRBJ1-2, with D perhaps matching TRBD1 (5 bases). V was clipped by 1 base and J by 5 bases, with 11 bases between them. The CDR3 is 14 amino acids. Germline assignment: CDR1 LGHNA and CDR2 YSLEER. The CDR3 bases are TGCGCCAGCAGCCAAGGGGGGGGGAGTTATGGCTACACCTTC. Amino acid sequence: CASSQGGGSYGYTF.

This chain links TRBV7-8 with TRBJ1-1, with no clear D. Trimming pared 3 bases from V and 3 bases from J, leaving 5 bases between. Germline CDR1 and CDR2: SGHVS and FQNEAQ. The CDR3 extends over 12 amino acids. Here the CDR3 reads CASSLAHTEAFF. DNA of the CDR3: TGTGCCAGCAGCTTGGCTCACACTGAAGCTTTCTTT.

The chain carries TRBV9 and TRBJ1-6; 8 bases are a match to TRBD1. The CDR3 loop spans 17 amino acids. CDR1 and CDR2 from the germline V gene are SGDLS and YYNGEE. The V and J ends lost 4 bases and 1 base, in that order; junction bases with no gene match: 7. The CDR3 is CASSPGQGWSYNSPLHF. CDR3 bases: TGTGCCAGCAGCCCCGGACAGGGTTGGTCCTATAATTCACCCCTCCACTTT.

Comment on this clone: The same CDR3 can be traced to other DNA sequences in this sample. V gene TRBV4-3 combines with J gene TRBJ2-7; 8 nucleotides match TRBD2. Germline assignment: CDR1 LGHNA and CDR2 YSLEER. The V gene end was trimmed by 4 bases and the J gene end by 1 base; junction bases not matched to a gene: 0. This CDR3 spans 13 amino acids. CDR3 residues: CASSPGGSYEQYF. The CDR3 DNA reads as TGCGCCAGCAGCCCGGGGGGGTCCTACGAGCAGTACTTC.

V is TRBV5-1 and J is TRBJ2-1; 9 positions match TRBD2. Germline values: CDR1 SGHRS, CDR2 YFSETQ. The length of the CDR3 is 15 residues. Germline trimming cut 0 bases from V and 8 bases from J; bases unmatched to any gene: 6. CDR3 nucleotides: TGCGCCAGCAGCTTGGGTCTAGCGGGATTTGATGAGCAGTTCTTC. It codes for CASSLGLAGFDEQFF. Full variable domain (rest looked up from reference TRBV5-1 and TRBJ2-1): KAGVTQTPRYLIKTRGQQVTLSCSPISGHRSVSWYQQTPGQGLQFLFEYFSETQRNKGNFPGRFSGRQFSNSRSEMNVSTLELGDSALYLCASSLGLAGFDEQFFGPGTRLTVL.

V is TRBV7-2 and J is TRBJ1-3; D is uncertain. V lost 7 bases and J lost 0, with 13 bases in between. From germline, CDR1 is SGHTA and CDR2 FQGNSA. The CDR3 loop spans 15 amino acids. CDR3 sequence: CASTLDRSSGNTIYF. CDR3 nucleotides: TGTGCCAGCACCCTAGACCGGAGCTCTGGAAACACCATATATTTT.

This clone was observed a few times. The chain joins TRBV11-2 to TRBJ1-2; maybe TRBD1 (5 bases). The CDR3 loop spans 13 amino acids. V lost 1 base, J lost 7 bases, and 10 bases lay in between. CDR1 is SGHAT and CDR2 is FQNNGV in the germline V gene. CDR3 sequence reads: CASSLAGFGGYTF. The CDR3 DNA reads as TGTGCCAGCAGCTTAGCAGGGTTTGGTGGCTACACCTTC.

V gene TRBV9 combines with J gene TRBJ2-7, with 10 positions matching TRBD2. In germline, CDR1 is SGDLS, CDR2 YYNGEE. The ends lost 0 bases at V and 6 bases at J; junction bases unmatched: 3. The CDR3 is made up of 14 amino acids. The CDR3 loop is CASSVGPSGGEQYF. CDR3 sequence (DNA): TGTGCCAGCAGCGTAGGGCCTAGCGGGGGCGAGCAGTACTTC.

The rearrangement links TRBV7-3 to TRBJ2-1; 9 bases fit TRBD2. V shed 3 bases and J 0 bases; nucleotides not matched to a gene: 3. Germline V gene lookup returns CDR1 SGHTA and CDR2 FQGTGA. This CDR3 contains 16 residues. The CDR3 is CASSFASGVSYNEQFF. CDR3 nucleotide sequence: TGTGCCAGCAGCTTCGCTAGCGGGGTCTCCTACAATGAGCAGTTCTTC.

Only one count was recorded for this clone. This chain joins TRBV2 and TRBJ2-2, with 10 bases lining up with TRBD1. Trimming at V came to 3 bases and at J to 5 bases, leaving 6 bases not matched to a gene. The germline V gene has CDR1 SNHLY and CDR2 FYNNEI. This CDR3 has 16 residues. CDR3 in amino acids: CASSDLGQGYTGELFF. CDR3 in DNA: TGTGCCAGCAGTGATTTGGGACAGGGGTATACCGGGGAGCTGTTTTTT.

The rearrangement joins TRBV15 to TRBJ2-7, with 7 bases that match TRBD2. Germline values: CDR1 LNHNV, CDR2 YYDKDF (reference sequence). J lost 6 bases, V lost 0 bases, and 11 bases had no gene match. The CDR3 spans 16 residues. The DNA of the CDR3 is TGTGCCACCAGCAGAGAGTACGGGACTAACGCCCTCGAGCAGTACTTC. Amino acid sequence: CATSREYGTNALEQYF.

The chain combines TRBV6-6 with TRBJ2-3; TRBD2 matches at 8 bases. The germline V gene encodes CDR1 MNHNY and CDR2 SVGAGI (reference sequence). J lost 6 bases, V lost 5 bases, and 10 bases had no gene match. The CDR3 extends over 15 amino acids. CDR3 DNA: TGTGCCAGCAGTAACGGGACTAGGCACACGGATACGCAGTATTTT. It codes for CASSNGTRHTDTQYF.

The V and J genes are TRBV10-3 and TRBJ2-2; 14 nucleotides match TRBD2. The CDR3 totals 16 residues. Germline assignment: CDR1 ENHRY and CDR2 SYGVKD. V shed 11 bases, J shed 4 bases, and the junction held 9 bases outside the gene matches. CDR3 region: CAAHAGLAGATGELFF. The DNA for the CDR3 is TGTGCCGCCCACGCGGGACTAGCGGGGGCCACCGGGGAGCTGTTTTTT.

The chain combines TRBV19 with TRBJ2-7; TRBD1 matches at 8 bases. The V segment lost 6 bases and the J segment 5 bases; nucleotides outside the gene matches: 15. The CDR3 loop spans 16 amino acids. Germline lookup yields CDR1 LNHDA and CDR2 SQIVND (reference sequence). The CDR3 nucleotides are TGTGCCAGTAGAGGACAGGGATTGGCCCTTTGGGACGAGCAGTACTTC. Amino acid sequence: CASRGQGLALWDEQYF.

The J gene is TRBJ1-4, the V gene TRBV6-5, with D possibly being TRBD1 (5 bases). The germline V gene encodes CDR1 MNHEY and CDR2 SVGAGI. This CDR3 region has 12 residues. The CDR3 protein is CPRQMPNEKLFF. In DNA form, the CDR3 reads TGTCCTCGACAGATGCCTAATGAAAAACTGTTTTTT.

This chain links TRBV5-1 with TRBJ2-3, with TRBD2 as a possible D gene (6 bases). Germline lookup yields CDR1 SGHRS and CDR2 YFSETQ. V was trimmed by 2 bases and J by 4 bases, leaving 11 bases between them. There are 14 residues in the CDR3. This CDR3 is CASSLIGGADTQYF. CDR3 DNA sequence: TGCGCCAGCAGCTTAATCGGCGGGGCAGATACGCAGTATTTT.

V usage is TRBV2 and J usage is TRBJ1-2; TRBD1 matches at 8 bases. The CDR3 has 14 residues. Per the germline V gene, CDR1 is SNHLY and CDR2 is FYNNEI. J was trimmed by 3 bases and V by 7 bases; bases with no gene match: 7. The CDR3 nucleotides read TGTGCCAGCACCCTAGGGACAGGTTACTATGGCTACACCTTC. Translation gives CASTLGTGYYGYTF. Filled out from reference TRBV2 and TRBJ1-2, the complete variable domain reads EPEVTQTPSHQVTQMGQEVILRCVPISNHLYFYWYRQILGQKVEFLVSFYNNEISEKSEIFDDQFSVERPDGSNFTLKIRSTKLEDSAMYFCASTLGTGYYGYTFGSGTRLTVV.

V is TRBV2 and J is TRBJ2-1, with TRBD2 as a possible D gene (6 bases). Trimming left V 5 bases short and J 3 bases short, with 8 bases between. This CDR3 has 13 residues. Germline V lookup: CDR1 SNHLY, CDR2 FYNNEI. CDR3 DNA: TGTGCCAGCAGTACGACTAGCTACAATGAGCAGTTCTTC. Protein sequence: CASSTTSYNEQFF.

The gene calls are TRBV15 and TRBJ1-2; D is unclear. The CDR3 sequence is 18 residues long. The V and J ends lost 3 bases and 4 bases respectively, with 24 bases between them. Germline CDR1 and CDR2: LNHNV and YYDKDF (reference sequence). The chain's CDR3 is CATSRGKRIDGNLYGYTF. As DNA, the CDR3 is TGTGCCACCAGCAGGGGGAAGCGAATTGACGGGAATCTCTATGGCTACACCTTC.

The chain combines TRBV19 with TRBJ2-1, with D maybe TRBD2 (5 bases). The CDR3 has 14 residues. CDR1 and CDR2 from the germline V gene are LNHDA and SQIVND (reference sequence). V shed 5 bases and J shed 0 bases, with 8 bases lying between them. CDR3 nucleotide sequence: TGTGCCAGTAGTCGGGGAAGCTCCTACAATGAGCAGTTCTTC. Its translation: CASSRGSSYNEQFF.

This clone was counted a few times. The germline gene is not matched at one end of the junction; a read error may be the cause. The CDR3 is CASSLDLSGGNSHEQYF. CDR3 DNA sequence: TGCGCCAGCAGCTTGGACCTCAGCGGAGGGAACTCCCACGAGCAGTACTTC. The V gene is TRBV5-1, the J gene TRBJ2-7; perhaps TRBD2 as D (6 bases). This CDR3 contains 17 residues. Germline values: CDR1 SGHRS, CDR2 YFSETQ. The variable domain in full, with the rest retrieved from reference TRBV5-1 and TRBJ2-7, is KAGVTQTPRYLIKTRGQQVTLSCSPISGHRSVSWYQQTPGQGLQFLFEYFSETQRNKGNFPGRFSGRQFSNSRSEMNVSTLELGDSALYLCASSLDLSGGNSHEQYFGPGTRLTVT.

This clone was seen only once. The chain recombines TRBV6-1 with TRBJ2-2, with TRBD2 as a possible D gene (5 bases). V lost 3 bases and J lost 3, with 14 bases in between. CDR1 and CDR2 from the germline V gene are MNHNS and SASEGT. The CDR3 has 16 residues. The CDR3 nucleotides are TGTGCCAGCAGTGACCCGGGTAGGCGGGACACCGGGGAGCTGTTTTTT. Protein: CASSDPGRRDTGELFF.

V gene TRBV7-8 combines with J gene TRBJ2-7; 11 positions match TRBD2. Germline assignment: CDR1 SGHVS and CDR2 FQNEAQ. There are 15 residues in the CDR3. V lost 5 bases, J lost 2 bases, and 5 bases stayed unmatched. The CDR3 loop is CASSPLAGAPYEQYF. CDR3 coding DNA: TGTGCCAGCAGCCCACTAGCGGGGGCTCCCTACGAGCAGTACTTC.

The rearrangement joins TRBV2 to TRBJ2-1; TRBD2 agrees at 9 bases. The CDR3 contains 14 residues. The junction had 13 bases not matched to a gene; V was cut back by 6 bases and J by 13 bases. CDR1 and CDR2 from the germline V gene are SNHLY and FYNNEI. The CDR3 DNA follows: TGTGCCAGCAGCTTGGGACTAGCTCCACCCACCCAGTTCTTC. Translated: CASSLGLAPPTQFF.

This clone came up a few times. CDR3 nucleotide sequence: TGCGCCAGCAGCCAAGGCAGGGGTAGCTATGGCTACACCTTC. It yields the protein CASSQGRGSYGYTF. The chain carries TRBV4-3 and TRBJ1-2, with D possibly TRBD1 on 6 matching bases. Germline V gene data show CDR1 as LGHNA and CDR2 as YSLEER. The CDR3 is 14 amino acids. The V and J ends lost 1 base and 4 bases respectively, with 10 bases between them.

As regards this clone: Distinct nucleotide sequences in the sample also encode this CDR3. The rearrangement uses TRBV7-9 and TRBJ1-5; 9 nucleotides agree with TRBD1. Germline-derived CDR1 and CDR2 are SEHNR and FQNEAQ (reference sequence). CDR3 length: 13 residues. V trimming: 5 bases; J trimming: 7 bases; junction bases outside the gene matches: 3. The chain's CDR3 is CASSPTGGQPQHF. The DNA for the CDR3 is TGTGCCAGCAGCCCGACAGGGGGGCAGCCCCAGCATTTT. Full variable domain (remainder filled in from reference TRBV7-9 and TRBJ1-5): DTGVSQNPRHKITKRGQNVTFRCDPISEHNRLYWYRQTLGQGPEFLTYFQNEAQLEKSRLLSDRFSAERPKGSFSTLEIQRTEQGDSAMYLCASSPTGGQPQHFGDGTRLSIL.

The CDR3 bases are TGTGCCAGCAGTTACTCAACCGGGAGTCTCGACGAGCAGTACTTC. Protein: CASSYSTGSLDEQYF. The J gene is TRBJ2-7, the V gene TRBV6-5, with a weak D call TRBD2 (6 bases). Germline CDR1 reads MNHEY; CDR2 reads SVGAGI. V was clipped by 0 bases and J by 5 bases, with 14 bases between them. There are 15 residues in the CDR3.

This clone was picked up one time. The rearrangement joins TRBV5-4 to TRBJ2-1; D unclear. Germline CDR1 and CDR2: SGHNT and YYREEE (reference sequence). This CDR3 has 11 residues. Trimming removed 4 bases from V and 5 bases from J, with 4 bases in between. CDR3 in DNA: TGTGCCAGCAGCCAAAACAATGAGCAGTTCTTC. Protein sequence: CASSQNNEQFF.